The 9 T cell receptor beta chains listed next were all sequenced from one sample in a study of blood T cell repertoires in COVID-19. Some clones are missing from TCRdb's copy, which holds only in-frame ones; the method was immunoSEQ multiplex PCR. The table lists some 150,000 clones, roughly 84% of them singletons. The sequencing sample was made of peripheral blood. These receptors originate from a woman aged 55 to 70 with acute or convalescent COVID-19.

The gene calls are TRBV4-1 and TRBJ1-2; D is ambiguous. CDR1 MGHRA and CDR2 YSYEKL come from the germline V gene. V gave up 5 bases and J gave up 7 bases, with 8 bases separating them. This CDR3 has 11 residues. The CDR3 DNA reads TGCGCCAGCAGCGAAGGAGTTGGCTACACCTTC. Amino acids: CASSEGVGYTF.

The chain combines TRBV19 with TRBJ2-7; the D gene is possibly TRBD2 (6 bases). With 6 bases removed from V and 0 bases from J, the gap between germline ends came to 18 bases. The CDR3 is 16 residues long. Per the germline V gene, CDR1 is LNHDA and CDR2 is SQIVND (reference sequence). The CDR3 nucleotides are TGTGCCAGTAGCCATCCAGGGTGGGGAGGCTCCTACGAGCAGTACTTC. Translated, it gives CASSHPGWGGSYEQYF.

This clone appeared once. V is TRBV6-2 or TRBV6-3 and J is TRBJ2-7; 8 bases agree with TRBD2. CDR1 and CDR2 from the germline V gene are MNHEY and SVGEGT. The CDR3 spans 19 residues. V lost 6 bases and J lost 9; bases outside the gene matches: 28. The CDR3 here is CASSPLGVLAGGVYVGQYF. CDR3 coding DNA: TGTGCCAGCAGCCCCCTTGGAGTCCTCGCGGGGGGTGTCTACGTCGGGCAGTACTTC.

This chain connects TRBV7-9 to TRBJ2-2; 8 bases align to TRBD2. Germline CDR1 is SEHNR and CDR2 is FQNEAQ (reference sequence). Trimming took 5 bases from V and 3 from J; bases not matched to a gene: 5. This CDR3 has 15 residues. CDR3 residues: CASSQGLGHTGELFF. For the CDR3, the DNA is TGTGCCAGCAGCCAGGGACTAGGGCACACCGGGGAGCTGTTTTTT.

This rearrangement joins TRBV12-5 to TRBJ2-5, with 7 bases identical to TRBD1. The CDR3 is made up of 14 amino acids. With V trimmed by 1 base and J by 2 bases, 1 base remained unmatched. Germline V gene lookup returns CDR1 LGHNT and CDR2 FRNRAP. The DNA for the CDR3 is TGTGCTAGTGGTTTGGGACAGGGACAAGAGACCCAGTACTTC. Protein: CASGLGQGQETQYF. The full variable domain, in which reference TRBV12-5 and TRBJ2-5 provide the parts outside the CDR3, is DARVTQTPRHKVTEMGQEVTMRCQPILGHNTVFWYRQTMMQGLELLAYFRNRAPLDDSGMPKDRFSAEMPDATLATLKIQPSEPRDSAVYFCASGLGQGQETQYFGPGTRLLVL.

The gene calls are TRBV10-1 and TRBJ2-1; TRBD1 matches 9 bases. The ends lost 0 bases at V and 5 bases at J; junction bases unmatched: 2. The CDR3 has 15 residues. Germline V gene lookup returns CDR1 WNHNN and CDR2 SYGVQD (reference sequence). The CDR3 loop reads CASSESWTGDNEQFF. In DNA form, the CDR3 reads TGCGCCAGCAGTGAGTCGTGGACAGGGGACAATGAGCAGTTCTTC.

The chain employs TRBV4-1 and TRBJ1-6; a weak D match, TRBD1 (6 bases). This CDR3 spans 14 amino acids. The V gene lost 6 bases and the J gene lost 4 bases, with 10 bases spanning the gap. Per the germline V gene, CDR1 is MGHRA and CDR2 is YSYEKL. CDR3 region: CASRSGAYNSPLHF. The CDR3 DNA sequence: TGCGCCAGCAGATCAGGGGCATATAATTCACCCCTCCACTTT.

The chain recombines TRBV19 with TRBJ2-2; D possibly corresponds to TRBD1 (6 bases). The CDR3 loop spans 15 amino acids. The V gene's germline CDR1 is LNHDA and CDR2 SQIVND (reference sequence). The V and J ends lost 5 bases and 6 bases respectively, with 16 bases between them. The CDR3 DNA reads TGTGCCAGTAGTTCTACCACAGGGCGCCCCGGGGAGCTGTTTTTT. It yields the protein CASSSTTGRPGELFF.

The CDR3 sequence is CASSIGRAYEQYF. CDR3 sequence (DNA): TGTGCCAGTAGTATTGGCAGGGCCTACGAGCAGTACTTC. V usage is TRBV19 and J usage is TRBJ2-7; TRBD1 might be the D (5 bases). Germline lookup yields CDR1 LNHDA and CDR2 SQIVND (reference sequence). Trimming took 3 bases from V and 2 from J, leaving 8 bases between them. The CDR3 totals 13 residues.